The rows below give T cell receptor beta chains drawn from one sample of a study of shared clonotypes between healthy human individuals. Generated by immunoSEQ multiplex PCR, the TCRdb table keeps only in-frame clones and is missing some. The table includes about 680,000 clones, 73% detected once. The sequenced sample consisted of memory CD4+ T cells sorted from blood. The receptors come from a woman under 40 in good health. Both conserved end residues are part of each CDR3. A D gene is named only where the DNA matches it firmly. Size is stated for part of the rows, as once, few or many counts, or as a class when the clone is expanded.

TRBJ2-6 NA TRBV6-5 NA TGTGCCAGCGTACGGGCTGGGGCCAACGTCCTGACTTTC CASVRAGANVLTF
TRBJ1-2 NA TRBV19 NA TGTGCCAGTTCCTCGGGGACGGAAAACTATGGCTACACCTTC CASSSGTENYGYTF
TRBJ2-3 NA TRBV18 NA TGTGCCAGCTCACGCGGGACTTCAGATACGCAGTATTTT CASSRGTSDTQYF
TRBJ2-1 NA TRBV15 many TGTGCCACCAGCAGAGGGGACCACAATGAGCAGTTCTTC CATSRGDHNEQFF
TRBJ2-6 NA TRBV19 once TGTGCCAGTAGACGGCAGCCCTCTGGGGCCAACGTCCTGACTTTC CASRRQPSGANVLTF
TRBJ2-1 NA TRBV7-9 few TGTGCCAGCAGCACCTTACGCAATGAGCAGTTCTTC CASSTLRNEQFF
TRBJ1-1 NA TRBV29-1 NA TGCAGTGCAGAGACAGACGGGAAGCAAGCTTTCTTT CSAETDGKQAFF
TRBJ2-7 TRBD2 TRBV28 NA TGTGCCAGCAGTCTCGCGGGGGGGGTCTACGAGCAGTACTTC CASSLAGGVYEQYF
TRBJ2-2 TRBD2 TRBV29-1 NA TGCAGCGTTGGAGCGGGAGGCGGGGAGCTGTTTTTT CSVGAGGGELFF
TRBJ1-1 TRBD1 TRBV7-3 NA TGTGCCAGCAGCCTACAAAACAGGGGTATGAACACTGAAGCTTTCTTT CASSLQNRGMNTEAFF
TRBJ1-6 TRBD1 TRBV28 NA TGTGCCAGCAGTTCCGCCGCGGGACAGCATTCACCCCTCCACTTT CASSSAAGQHSPLHF
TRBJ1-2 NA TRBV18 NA TGTGCCAGCTCACCAGTAAACGGGGACGCTGGCTACACCTTC CASSPVNGDAGYTF
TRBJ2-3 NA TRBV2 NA TGTGCCAGCAGTCAAATATGGACTGGAGGTACGCAGTATTTT CASSQIWTGGTQYF
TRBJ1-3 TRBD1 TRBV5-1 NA TGCGCCAGCAGCTTGGGGACAGGCGGGAGCTCTGGAAACACCATATATTTT CASSLGTGGSSGNTIYF
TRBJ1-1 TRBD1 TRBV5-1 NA TGCGCCAGCAGCGGGGGTTGGGGGACAGGAGCTTTCTTT CASSGGWGTGAFF
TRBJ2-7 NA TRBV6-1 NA TGTGCCAGCAGTGAACTACAGTCCATGTTACACGAGCAGTACTTC CASSELQSMLHEQYF
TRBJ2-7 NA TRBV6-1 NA TGTGCCACGACTGGGGGATGGGGGGAAGGCGAGCAGTACTTC CATTGGWGEGEQYF
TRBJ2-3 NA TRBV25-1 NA TGTGCCAGCCATTCCGCCTCGAGCACAGATACGCAGTATTTT CASHSASSTDTQYF
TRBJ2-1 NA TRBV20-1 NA TGCAGTGCATCCTCCTACAATGAGCAGTTCTTC CSASSYNEQFF
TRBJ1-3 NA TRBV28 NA TGTGCCAGCAGTTTACGCGGCCCCTCTGGAAACACCATATATTTT CASSLRGPSGNTIYF
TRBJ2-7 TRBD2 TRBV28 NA TGTGCCAGCACCACAGGGACTAGAGGGACGTACTTC CASTTGTRGTYF
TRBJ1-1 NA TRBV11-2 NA TGTGCCAGCAGCCCGGACTGGGGGAACACTGAAGCTTTCTTT CASSPDWGNTEAFF
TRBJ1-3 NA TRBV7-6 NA TGTGCCAGCAGCTTATGGGAATCTGGAAACACCATATATTTT CASSLWESGNTIYF
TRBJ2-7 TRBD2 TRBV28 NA TGTGCCAGCAGTCGTGGACTAGCGGGAGGTGTGGACGAGCAGTACTTC CASSRGLAGGVDEQYF
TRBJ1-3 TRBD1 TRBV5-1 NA TGCGCCAGCAGCCAGACAGGGCTCTCTGGAAACACCATATATTTT CASSQTGLSGNTIYF